These 28 T cell receptor beta chains came from one sample sequenced in a study of cytomegalovirus exposure and HLA in healthy donors. TCRdb keeps only in-frame clones here, not all; method: immunoSEQ multiplex PCR. The sample has 150,000 to 200,000 clones; approximately 81% are singletons. The sequenced sample was PBMCs. The source is a man aged 25 to 40 in good health and CMV-seropositive.

CDR3: CASSYVAGPYEQYF. In DNA, the CDR3 is TGTGCCAGCAGTTACGTGGCGGGCCCCTACGAGCAGTACTTC. This sequence joins TRBV6-5 and TRBJ2-7; TRBD2 is a possible D gene (5 bases). The CDR3 length is 14 residues. In germline, CDR1 is MNHEY, CDR2 SVGAGI. V was shortened by 2 bases and J by 2 bases, with 10 bases between the two germline ends.

The chain has TRBV27 and TRBJ2-1, with 11 bases lining up with TRBD2. The CDR3 has 16 amino acids. V lost 6 bases to trimming and J lost 4 bases; unmatched junction nucleotides: 8. Germline V gives CDR1 MNHEY, CDR2 SMNVEV (reference sequence). The CDR3 loop is CASRVSGTSGYNEQFF. The CDR3 nucleotides are TGTGCCAGCAGGGTCTCCGGGACTAGCGGTTACAATGAGCAGTTCTTC.

This clone has only a few counts. This chain links TRBV19 with TRBJ1-2; D might be TRBD1 (5 bases). Germline CDR1 LNHDA, CDR2 SQIVND (reference sequence). The CDR3 contains 15 residues. Trimming left V 2 bases short and J 3 bases short, with 13 bases between. CDR3 DNA sequence: TGTGCCAGTAGTATATTAGGGGCGATCGACTATGGCTACACCTTC. It yields the protein CASSILGAIDYGYTF.

The rearrangement joins TRBV7-2 to TRBJ2-7, with D possibly matching TRBD1 (5 bases). The ends were cut back, 5 bases at V and 5 bases at J, with 19 bases in the middle. The CDR3 runs 15 residues. Germline V gene lookup returns CDR1 SGHTA and CDR2 FQGNSA. The CDR3 loop reads CASSPPRAFANEQYF. CDR3 bases: TGTGCCAGCAGCCCCCCCAGGGCGTTTGCGAACGAGCAGTACTTC.

This clone is termed medium-sized. V and J are TRBV11-2 and TRBJ2-1, with 10 bases matching TRBD2. This CDR3 contains 17 residues. Looked up from germline, CDR1 is SGHAT and CDR2 is FQNNGV. J was trimmed by 5 bases and V by 4 bases; bases with no gene match: 11. The CDR3, as DNA: TGTGCCAGCAGCTCTTTCCCCGGGACTAGCGTCAACAATGAGCAGTTCTTC. Translation: CASSSFPGTSVNNEQFF.

This clone was observed many times. The J gene is TRBJ1-5, the V gene TRBV5-8; tentative D call: TRBD1 (5 bases). From germline, CDR1 is SGHTS and CDR2 YDEGEE. V was clipped by 6 bases and J by 9 bases, with 16 bases between them. The CDR3 is 13 residues long. CDR3 sequence reads: CASNPGTGVPQHF. The CDR3 DNA is TGTGCCAGCAACCCGGGGACGGGGGTGCCCCAGCATTTT.

J is TRBJ2-1 and V is TRBV9; 8 bases match TRBD2. The germline gives CDR1 SGDLS, CDR2 YYNGEE. This CDR3 spans 15 amino acids. Trimming at V came to 0 bases and at J to 4 bases, leaving 3 bases not matched to a gene. Here the CDR3 reads CASSVEAGVYNEQFF. Written as DNA, the CDR3 is TGTGCCAGCAGCGTAGAAGCGGGAGTATACAATGAGCAGTTCTTC.

V is TRBV15 and J is TRBJ2-5, with TRBD1 matching over 7 bases. The germline CDR1 and CDR2 sequences are LNHNV and YYDKDF (reference sequence). V was pared by 1 base and J by 5 bases, with 7 bases of the junction left unmatched. This CDR3 has 15 residues. CDR3 DNA sequence: TGTGCCACCAGCAGAGTTACAGGGGAAGGGGAGACCCAGTACTTC. Translating gives CATSRVTGEGETQYF.

This clone is a singleton in its sample. The chain carries TRBV4-2 and TRBJ2-1; 9 positions agree with TRBD1. The CDR3 contains 14 residues. The V segment lost 1 base and the J segment 7 bases; nucleotides outside the gene matches: 2. The germline gives CDR1 LGHNA, CDR2 YNFKEQ. CDR3 DNA: TGTGCCAGCAGCCAAGGGGACAGGGAAAATGAGCAGTTCTTC. It encodes CASSQGDRENEQFF.

V usage is TRBV10-3 and J usage is TRBJ2-5; 15 bases agree with TRBD2. Germline V gives CDR1 ENHRY, CDR2 SYGVKD. The length of the CDR3 is 16 residues. With 4 bases clipped from V and 4 bases from J, the junction kept 4 bases outside the gene matches. CDR3 sequence reads: CAISGTSGGAGETQYF. In DNA form, the CDR3 reads TGTGCCATCAGTGGGACTAGCGGGGGGGCGGGAGAGACCCAGTACTTC.

Comment on this clone: Other DNA sequences of this sample code for an identical CDR3. The CDR3 protein is CASSLAGGGSNQPQHF. CDR3 sequence (DNA): TGTGCCAGCAGCTTAGCGGGAGGGGGTAGCAATCAGCCCCAGCATTTT. This chain uses TRBV7-2 with TRBJ1-5; D is possibly TRBD1 (6 bases). V was clipped by 0 bases and J by 0 bases, with 9 bases between them. The CDR3 runs to 16 residues. Germline V gene data show CDR1 as SGHTA and CDR2 as FQGNSA.

In DNA form, the CDR3 reads TGTGCCAGTAGTATTAAGCGGGGGGGAATAGATACGCAGTATTTT. Protein product: CASSIKRGGIDTQYF. The V and J genes are TRBV19 and TRBJ2-3, with TRBD2 matching over 10 bases. Germline values: CDR1 LNHDA, CDR2 SQIVND (reference sequence). The CDR3 runs to 15 residues. Losses at the gene ends were 3 bases for V and 5 bases for J; bases not matched to a gene: 5.

This clone was counted between two and nine times. The chain carries TRBV7-3 and TRBJ2-7, with 7 positions matching TRBD1. The CDR3 runs to 17 residues. The junction had 15 bases not matched to a gene; V was cut back by 4 bases and J by 3 bases. Germline lookup yields CDR1 SGHTA and CDR2 FQGTGA. Here the CDR3 reads CASSSQETGTESYEQYF. DNA of the CDR3: TGTGCCAGCAGCTCCCAAGAGACCGGGACAGAAAGCTACGAGCAGTACTTC.

V usage is TRBV29-1 and J usage is TRBJ2-5, with no clear D. The ends were cut back, 6 bases at V and 0 bases at J, with 8 bases in the middle. This CDR3 has 12 residues. Germline lookup yields CDR1 SQVTM and CDR2 ANQGSEA. The CDR3 DNA sequence: TGCAGCGTAGACTGGGACCAAGAGACCCAGTACTTC. Translation gives CSVDWDQETQYF.

This clone has a single count. The V call is TRBV7-8, the J call TRBJ2-1; D is ambiguous. V shed 4 bases and J shed 6 bases, with 16 bases lying between them. The CDR3 has 15 amino acids. Germline V gene lookup returns CDR1 SGHVS and CDR2 FQNEAQ. The CDR3 DNA follows: TGTGCCAGCAGCTCATTGCGCGGTGGTGGCAATGAGCAGTTCTTC. Protein product: CASSSLRGGGNEQFF.

This chain joins TRBV7-9 and TRBJ2-1; 8 bases are a match to TRBD2. The CDR3 contains 15 residues. Germline-derived CDR1 and CDR2 are SEHNR and FQNEAQ (reference sequence). With 6 bases clipped from V and 5 bases from J, the junction kept 9 bases outside the gene matches. The CDR3 sequence is CASRLPGLENNEQFF. The DNA for the CDR3 is TGTGCCAGCAGGCTTCCGGGACTAGAAAACAATGAGCAGTTCTTC.

The V gene is TRBV7-3, the J gene TRBJ2-5; TRBD1 is a possible D gene (5 bases). The CDR3 is 15 residues long. CDR1 and CDR2 from the germline V gene are SGHTA and FQGTGA. V was trimmed by 1 base and J by 5 bases, leaving 14 bases between them. CDR3 nucleotide sequence: TGTGCCAGCAGCTTAAAGGGTTGGCAGGGTGAGACCCAGTACTTC. Its translation: CASSLKGWQGETQYF. The complete variable domain, with remaining parts taken from reference TRBV7-3 and TRBJ2-5, reads GAGVSQTPSNKVTEKGKYVELRCDPISGHTALYWYRQSLGQGPEFLIYFQGTGAADDSGLPNDRFFAVRPEGSVSTLKIQRTERGDSAVYLCASSLKGWQGETQYFGPGTRLLVL.

The J gene is TRBJ2-2, the V gene TRBV28; D possibly corresponds to TRBD2 (6 bases). CDR3 size: 14 residues. Looked up from germline, CDR1 is MDHEN and CDR2 is SYDVKM. V shed 4 bases and J shed 7 bases, with 13 bases lying between them. CDR3 DNA sequence: TGTGCCAGCAGTTACCATCGGGAGAGCGGGGAGCTGTTTTTT. Protein sequence: CASSYHRESGELFF.

This clone was seen once. The chain has TRBV6-1 and TRBJ2-7; D may be TRBD2 (6 bases). The CDR3 runs 11 residues. Trimming took off 5 bases at V and 8 bases at J, with 10 bases between the two ends. CDR1 and CDR2 (germline): MNHNS, SASEGT. The CDR3 region is CASSQGGKQYF. As DNA, the CDR3 is TGTGCCAGCAGTCAGGGAGGTAAGCAGTACTTC.

This sequence joins TRBV7-9 and TRBJ1-1, with D perhaps TRBD1 (6 bases). With 7 bases removed from V and 0 bases from J, the gap between germline ends came to 12 bases. The CDR3 is made up of 14 amino acids. Per germline, CDR1 SEHNR and CDR2 FQNEAQ (reference sequence). CDR3 bases: TGTGCCAGCATTGCGGGGGCCATGAACACTGAAGCTTTCTTT. As protein: CASIAGAMNTEAFF.

The chain carries TRBV28 and TRBJ2-3, with 8 bases fitting TRBD2. CDR1 is MDHEN and CDR2 is SYDVKM in the germline V gene. The CDR3 is 16 amino acids. V lost 3 bases, J lost 2 bases, and 7 bases stayed unmatched. CDR3 sequence: CASSFSQRGNTDTQYF. In DNA, the CDR3 is TGTGCCAGCAGTTTTTCACAGCGGGGGAACACAGATACGCAGTATTTT.

The count of this clone is one. This chain uses TRBV16 with TRBJ2-7; D gene unclear. This CDR3 region has 12 residues. V was pared by 6 bases and J by 4 bases, with 10 bases between. CDR1 and CDR2 (germline): KGHSY, FQNENV. CDR3 residues: CASSPRSYEQYF. CDR3 nucleotide sequence: TGTGCCAGCAGTCCTCGGTCATACGAGCAGTACTTC.

This chain links TRBV15 with TRBJ2-6; a possible D gene is TRBD1 (6 bases). The CDR3 totals 19 residues. CDR1 is LNHNV and CDR2 is YYDKDF in the germline V gene (reference sequence). Deletions cut 1 base from V and 4 bases from J, with 20 bases between. CDR3 sequence: CATSRGLHARTVGANVLTF. The CDR3 coding sequence is TGTGCCACCAGCAGAGGGTTGCACGCCCGGACAGTGGGGGCCAACGTCCTGACTTTC.

There are a few counts of this clone. This chain links TRBV5-1 with TRBJ2-1, with 7 bases aligning to TRBD1. CDR3 length: 17 residues. J was trimmed by 4 bases and V by 0 bases; bases with no gene match: 10. Germline V gene sequence: CDR1 SGHRS, CDR2 YFSETQ. CDR3 residues: CASSLADEGANYNEQFF. The CDR3 DNA is TGCGCCAGCAGCTTGGCCGATGAGGGGGCAAATTACAATGAGCAGTTCTTC.

This clone was counted many times. V usage is TRBV10-3 and J usage is TRBJ1-1; D may be TRBD1 (6 bases). Looked up from germline, CDR1 is ENHRY and CDR2 is SYGVKD. The V end was cut by 11 bases, the J end by 6 bases, with 13 bases between. This CDR3 spans 11 amino acids. The CDR3 DNA follows: TGTGCCTCACAGGGTCGGGCTGAAGCTTTCTTT. Its protein is CASQGRAEAFF.

The chain uses TRBV11-3 and TRBJ2-3; D not certain. The CDR3 length is 15 residues. CDR1 is SGHNT and CDR2 is YENEEA in the germline V gene. Trimming removed 0 bases from V and 0 bases from J, with 7 bases in between. CDR3 bases: TGTGCCAGCAGCTTAGAGGCGGCTAGCACAGATACGCAGTATTTT. Translated: CASSLEAASTDTQYF.

This chain uses TRBV29-1 with TRBJ2-3, with D perhaps matching TRBD2 (5 bases). Looked up from germline, CDR1 is SQVTM and CDR2 is ANQGSEA. Trimming pared 5 bases from V and 6 bases from J, leaving 18 bases between. This CDR3 comprises 14 residues. CDR3: CSVSPNGVGDTQYF. As DNA, the CDR3 is TGCAGCGTTTCCCCCAACGGGGTTGGCGATACGCAGTATTTT.

V gene TRBV13 combines with J gene TRBJ2-7, with 9 positions matching TRBD1. V lost 6 bases, J lost 2 bases, and 11 bases stayed unmatched. There are 16 residues in the CDR3. CDR1 and CDR2 (germline): PRHDT, FYEKMQ (reference sequence). The CDR3 nucleotides are TGTGCCAGCAGTCACTCTCTCGGGACAGGGCCCTACGAGCAGTACTTC. Its translation: CASSHSLGTGPYEQYF.